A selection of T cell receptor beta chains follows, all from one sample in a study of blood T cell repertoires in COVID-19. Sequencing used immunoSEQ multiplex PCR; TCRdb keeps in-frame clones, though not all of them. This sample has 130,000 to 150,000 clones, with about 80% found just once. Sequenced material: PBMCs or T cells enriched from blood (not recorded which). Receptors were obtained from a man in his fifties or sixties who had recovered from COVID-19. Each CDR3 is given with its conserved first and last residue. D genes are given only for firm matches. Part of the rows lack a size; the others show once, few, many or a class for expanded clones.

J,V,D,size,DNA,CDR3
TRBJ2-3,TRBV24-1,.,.,TGTGCCACCAGTGATCCCAGGGACACAGATACGCAGTATTTT,CATSDPRDTDTQYF
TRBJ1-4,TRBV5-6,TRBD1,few,TGTGCCAGCAGCTTAATCACCAGGGGGGAAGATGAAAAACTGTTTTTT,CASSLITRGEDEKLFF
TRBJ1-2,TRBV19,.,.,TGTGCCAGTAGTATTTATGGGGCAGGACTACTATCTAACTATGGCTACACCTTC,CASSIYGAGLLSNYGYTF
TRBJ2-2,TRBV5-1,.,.,TGCGCCAGCAGCTTGGCCGGACAATCCCCTCCCGGGGAGCTGTTTTTT,CASSLAGQSPPGELFF
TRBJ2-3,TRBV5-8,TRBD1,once,TGTGCCAGCGGCCTGGGGACAGGGGGTTTTTTCACAGATACGCAGTATTTT,CASGLGTGGFFTDTQYF
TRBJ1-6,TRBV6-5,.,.,TGTGCCAGCAGTCGAGGCAATTCACCCCTCCACTTT,CASSRGNSPLHF
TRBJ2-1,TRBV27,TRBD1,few,TGTGCCAGCAGTGGGGGGACAGGAATCAATGAGCAGTTCTTC,CASSGGTGINEQFF
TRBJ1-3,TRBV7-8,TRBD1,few,TGTGCCAGCATTCAGGGACAGATTTTCTCTGGAAACACCATATATTTT,CASIQGQIFSGNTIYF
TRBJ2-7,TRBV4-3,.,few,TGCGCCAGCAGCCAAGCCGGGACTGGGGCCTACGAGCAGTACTTC,CASSQAGTGAYEQYF
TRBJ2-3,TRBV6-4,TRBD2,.,TGTGCCAGCAGTGACTCAAGCGGGGGTGGGACAGATACGCAGTATTTT,CASSDSSGGGTDTQYF
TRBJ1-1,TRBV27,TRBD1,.,TGTGCCAGCAGTATCATGGGACAGGGCAAATCGGGAGAAGCTTTCTTT,CASSIMGQGKSGEAFF
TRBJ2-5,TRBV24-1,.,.,TGTGCCACCAGTGACCCTGGGGACAGTGCGGGGGAGACCCAGTACTTC,CATSDPGDSAGETQYF
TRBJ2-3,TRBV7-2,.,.,TGTGCCAGCAGCGGCGGCGGGGTTAGCACAGATACGCAGTATTTT,CASSGGGVSTDTQYF
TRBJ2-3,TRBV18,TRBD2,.,TGTGCCAGCTCACCTGGCCTAGCGGGGTTCACAGATACGCAGTATTTT,CASSPGLAGFTDTQYF
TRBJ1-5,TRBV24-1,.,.,TGTGCCACCAGTGATACTACAGGGTATCAGCCCCAGCATTTT,CATSDTTGYQPQHF
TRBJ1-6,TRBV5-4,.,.,TGTGCCAGCAGCTTGGTCGGGGGGGGACATAATTCACCCCTCCACTTT,CASSLVGGGHNSPLHF
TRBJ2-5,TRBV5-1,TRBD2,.,TGCGCCAGCAGCCCGGGACTAGCGGGGTCGGGAGAGACCCAGTACTTC,CASSPGLAGSGETQYF
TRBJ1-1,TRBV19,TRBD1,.,TGTGCCAGTAGTCTCCCAGGGGGCGCGGGTGAAGCTTTCTTT,CASSLPGGAGEAFF
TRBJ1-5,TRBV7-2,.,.,TGTGCCAGCAGCTTATCCCAAAATCAGCCCCAGCATTTT,CASSLSQNQPQHF
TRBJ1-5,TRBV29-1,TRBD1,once,TGCAGCGTTACGACAGGGTTTCGTCAGCCCCAGCATTTT,CSVTTGFRQPQHF
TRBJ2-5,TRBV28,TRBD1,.,TGTGCCAGCAGTTTACGAGGGGGCCCAGAGACCCAGTACTTC,CASSLRGGPETQYF
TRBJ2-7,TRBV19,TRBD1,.,TGTGCCAGCAGTGGGGACAGAAGCTACGAGCAGTACTTC,CASSGDRSYEQYF
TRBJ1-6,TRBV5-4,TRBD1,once,TGTGCCAGCAGCCCGGCCGGGACAGTTAATTCACCCCTCCACTTT,CASSPAGTVNSPLHF
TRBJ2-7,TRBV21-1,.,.,TGTGCCAGCAGCAAGCTGGATAGGGGGATCTCCTACGAGCAGTACTTC,CASSKLDRGISYEQYF
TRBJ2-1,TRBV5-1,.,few,TGCGCCAGCAGCATTGGACAGCCTGACAATGAGCAGTTCTTC,CASSIGQPDNEQFF
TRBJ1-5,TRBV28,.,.,TGTGCCAGCAGTTTTGGGGGGGGTAGCAATCAGCCCCAGCATTTT,CASSFGGGSNQPQHF
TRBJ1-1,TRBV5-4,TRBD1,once,TGTGCCAGCAGCTGGGACAGGGTGAACACTGAAGCTTTCTTT,CASSWDRVNTEAFF
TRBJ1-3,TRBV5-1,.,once,TGCGCCAGCAGCTTGGTCCCGGGGGTACGAGGAAACACCATATATTTT,CASSLVPGVRGNTIYF
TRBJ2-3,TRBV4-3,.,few,TGCGCCAGCAGCCAGGCTACAGCCGGTAGTGGCACAGATACGCAGTATTTT,CASSQATAGSGTDTQYF
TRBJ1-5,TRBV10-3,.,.,TGTGCCATCAGCCCACAGGGATCGCCCCAGCATTTT,CAISPQGSPQHF
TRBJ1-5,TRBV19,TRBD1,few,TGTGCCATAGGGGACAGATATAGCAATCAGCCCCAGCATTTT,CAIGDRYSNQPQHF
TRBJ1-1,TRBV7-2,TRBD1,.,TGTGCCAGCAGTTCCGACAGGGTATTTGTCTTGACCGAAGCTTTCTTT,CASSSDRVFVLTEAFF
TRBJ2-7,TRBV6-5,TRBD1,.,TGTGCCAGCAGGCCAGCTCTGGGACAGGGGCGCGAGCAGTACTTC,CASRPALGQGREQYF
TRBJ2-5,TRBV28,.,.,TGTGCCAGTTTTACAGTACCCCAAGAGACCCAGTACTTC,CASFTVPQETQYF
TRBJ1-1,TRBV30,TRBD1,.,TGTGCCTGGAGCGCTTCAGGGGGTCTGATCACTGAAGCTTTCTTT,CAWSASGGLITEAFF